This T cell receptor beta chain was captured in a study of technical replicates of blood from a handful of donors. Clones were read by immunoSEQ multiplex PCR, and TCRdb kept only the in-frame ones, dropping some. The sample records some 94,000 clones, over 85% being singletons. The V and J ends lost 10 bases and 6 bases, in that order; junction bases with no gene match: 10. The germline gives CDR1 SNHLY, CDR2 FYNNEI. There are 14 residues in the CDR3. The receptor comes from a human donor in good health. The V gene is TRBV2, the J gene TRBJ1-5, with TRBD1 identical over 9 bases. Sequencing input: T cells isolated from PBMCs. CDR3 sequence (DNA): TGTGCCATGTCCCGGGACAGGGTTGTTCAGCCCCAGCATTTT. Amino acid sequence: CAMSRDRVVQPQHF.